This T cell receptor beta chain was retrieved from a study of T cells in Graves' hyperthyroidism and ophthalmopathy. Study-level findings and limits: A model built on 13 V-J features separated ophthalmopathy from stable hyperthyroidism.

This clonotype has a single count. Its matching antigen is unknown. If no ophthalmopathy progression occurred within 18 months, Graves' hyperthyroidism was stable. The CDR3 runs 15 residues. V gave up 1 base and J gave up 2 bases, with 12 bases separating them. Germline V gene data show CDR1 as SGHDN and CDR2 as FVKESK. Amplification of TCR beta CDR3 regions used RNA as the template. Using the HTBI primer set, a first-round RT-PCR was run on the TCR CDR3. MiXCR, run by TCRdb on the multiplex PCR reads, gives a single entry per CDR3 protein. Among roughly 700,000 distinct CDR3 sequences listed, 17% were seen once.

The chain couples TRBV14 to TRBJ2-7; D gene uncertain. The receptor comes from a man between 50 and 59 years old with Graves' hyperthyroidism. Source material: blood. CDR3 residues: CASSQGYGSPYEQYF. CDR3 sequence (DNA): TGTGCCAGCAGCCAAGGTTACGGGTCTCCCTACGAGCAGTACTTC.